This T cell receptor (beta chain) was recorded in a study of regulatory T cells in long-lasting Graves disease. The overall study: Patients met the persistent Graves' disease definition after over 5 years of antithyroid drugs with positive TSH receptor antibodies.

The time point denotes: persistent/refractory GD, antithyroid drugs over 5 years with positive TRAb. Researchers made the TCR library from RNA that was extracted from PBMCs. Study-level results: Segments TRBV28, TRBJ1-2 and TRBJ2-5 showed preferential usage in persistent disease.

The V gene's germline CDR1 is WSHSY and CDR2 SAAADI. Trimming shortened V by 2 bases and J by 5 bases, and 9 bases separated the two germline ends. The CDR3 spans 14 residues. Sequencing libraries for TCR beta were prepared with iRepertoire HTBI primers and Arm-PCR of CDR3 regions. MiXCR, applied by TCRdb to the multiplex PCR reads, yields one record per CDR3 protein. The table includes 650,000 to 700,000 distinct CDR3 sequences, about 32% detected once. As concerns this clonotype: No antigen is known for it.

The sequence was obtained from a female donor with Graves disease. The sequencing here drew on peripheral blood mononuclear cells (PBMCs), taken when the disease was refractory, from a patient treated with antithyroid drugs. The chain joins TRBV10-2 to TRBJ2-2; weak D call: TRBD2 (5 bases). The CDR3 loop is CASSEIWETGELFF. In DNA, the CDR3 is TGCGCCAGCAGTGAGATATGGGAGACCGGGGAGCTGTTTTTT.